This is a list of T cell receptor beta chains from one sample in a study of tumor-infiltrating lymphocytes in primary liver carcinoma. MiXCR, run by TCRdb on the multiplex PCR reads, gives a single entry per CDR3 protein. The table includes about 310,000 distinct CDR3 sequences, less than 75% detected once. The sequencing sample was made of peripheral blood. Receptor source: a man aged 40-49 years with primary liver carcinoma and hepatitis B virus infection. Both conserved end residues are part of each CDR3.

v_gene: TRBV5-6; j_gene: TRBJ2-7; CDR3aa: CARSFGQGRHEQYF
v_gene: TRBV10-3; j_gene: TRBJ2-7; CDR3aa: CAIGQGGPEQYF
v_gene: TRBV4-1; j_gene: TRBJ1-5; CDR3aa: CASSQDSDRDVQPQHF
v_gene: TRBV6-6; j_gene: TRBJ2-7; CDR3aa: CASRPNSTSGILSEQYF
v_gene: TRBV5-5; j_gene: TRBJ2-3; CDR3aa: CTSSLFRTDTQYF
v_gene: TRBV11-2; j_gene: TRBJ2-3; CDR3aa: CASNDGILNGTDTQYF
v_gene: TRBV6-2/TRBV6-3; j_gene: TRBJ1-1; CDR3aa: CASSQRDRSEAFF
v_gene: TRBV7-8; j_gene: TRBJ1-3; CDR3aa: CASSLSSGNAIYF
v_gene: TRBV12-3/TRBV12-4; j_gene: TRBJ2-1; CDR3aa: CASNFRDLQFF
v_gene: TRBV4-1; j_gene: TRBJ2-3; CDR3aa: CASSLVGGSSTQYF
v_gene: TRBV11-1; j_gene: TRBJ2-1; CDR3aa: CASGPEGENGQLF
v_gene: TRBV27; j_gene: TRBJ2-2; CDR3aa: CASSTTGELFF
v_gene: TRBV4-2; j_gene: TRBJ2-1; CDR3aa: CASSHATGTSANEQFF
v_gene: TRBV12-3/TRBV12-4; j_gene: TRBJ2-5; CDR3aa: CANSAEGSGETQYF
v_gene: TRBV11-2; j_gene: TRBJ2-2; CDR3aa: CASSLDRGTGNTGELFF
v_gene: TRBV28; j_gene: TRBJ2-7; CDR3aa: CASSLELTYEQYF
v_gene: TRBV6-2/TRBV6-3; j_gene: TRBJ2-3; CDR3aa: CVRSRDTQYF
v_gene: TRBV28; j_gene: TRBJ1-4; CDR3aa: CASSSRTGSNEKLFF
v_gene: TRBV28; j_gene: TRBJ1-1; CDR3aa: CASRRTDTEAFF
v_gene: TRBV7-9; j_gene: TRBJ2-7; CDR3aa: CASTPGTAGEQYF
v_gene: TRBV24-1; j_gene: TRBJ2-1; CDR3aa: CATSEPGQGANEQFF
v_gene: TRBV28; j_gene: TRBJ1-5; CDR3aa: CASSLSVDNQPQHF
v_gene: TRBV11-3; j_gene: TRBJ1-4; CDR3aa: CTSSFWTDATNEKLFF